The T cell receptor beta chain described here comes from a study of CD8 T cells in ankylosing spondylitis. Regarding the study as a whole: CD8+ by phenotype, disease-linked clones were relatively rare in peripheral blood. Several highly homologous variants formed a TCR beta motif that appeared characteristic of ankylosing spondylitis blood.

Using quantitative 5'-RACE with molecular barcodes, the authors made TCR beta libraries. TCRdb re-derived calls from the 5' RACE reads in MiXCR, one entry per CDR3 protein. The sample lists some 700,000 distinct CDR3 sequences, roughly 19% occurring once. The CDR3 is 11 residues long. Trimming stripped 3 bases from V and 8 bases from J, with 7 bases between. Per the germline V gene, CDR1 is MGHDK and CDR2 is SYGVNS. This clonotype was found a few times. Antigen specificity is unknown. What was sequenced was blood, either unsorted or a sorted T cell fraction (not recorded which). V gene TRBV25-1 combines with J gene TRBJ2-5, with unresolved D. The receptor was isolated from a male donor with ankylosing spondylitis. Here the CDR3 reads CASSDSVTQYF. As DNA, the CDR3 is TGTGCCAGCAGTGATTCGGTTACCCAGTACTTC. The full variable domain, its missing parts supplied by reference TRBV25-1 and TRBJ2-5, is EADIYQTPRYLVIGTGKKITLECSQTMGHDKMYWYQQDPGMELHLIHYSYGVNSTEKGDLSSESTVSRIRTEHFPLTLESARPSHTSQYLCASSDSVTQYFGPGTRLLVL.